These 23 T cell receptor beta chains originate from one sample sequenced in a study of blood T cell repertoires in COVID-19. Only in-frame clones appear in the TCRdb table, and some are missing; sequencing was by immunoSEQ multiplex PCR. This table has some 150,000 clones, about 89% appearing once. Sequencing was performed on peripheral blood. All receptors come from a man aged 65 to 85 with acute or convalescent COVID-19.

J is TRBJ2-3 and V is TRBV28, with 8 nucleotides matching TRBD1. CDR1 and CDR2 from the germline V gene are MDHEN and SYDVKM. This CDR3 region has 16 residues. The V gene end was trimmed by 4 bases and the J gene end by 2 bases; junction bases not matched to a gene: 8. This CDR3 reads CASSSKWDRPTDTQYF. Here the CDR3 DNA reads TGTGCCAGCAGTTCGAAGTGGGACAGGCCCACAGATACGCAGTATTTT.

The chain uses TRBV19 and TRBJ1-3, with D unclear. This CDR3 spans 12 amino acids. Trimming left V 3 bases short and J 3 bases short, with 3 bases between. The germline gives CDR1 LNHDA, CDR2 SQIVND (reference sequence). CDR3 amino acids: CASSMSGNTIYF. CDR3 DNA sequence: TGTGCCAGTAGTATGAGTGGAAACACCATATATTTT.

By sample share, this clone is medium-sized. V and J are TRBV19 and TRBJ1-1; D uncertain. The CDR3 consists of 13 residues. Germline V gene data show CDR1 as LNHDA and CDR2 as SQIVND (reference sequence). Trimming left V 4 bases short and J 7 bases short, with 13 bases between. The CDR3 loop is CASSTPWGVEAFF. DNA for the CDR3: TGTGCCAGTAGTACCCCTTGGGGAGTTGAAGCTTTCTTT.

The V call is TRBV28, the J call TRBJ1-3, with D tentatively TRBD1 (6 bases). The ends were cut back, 5 bases at V and 2 bases at J, with 10 bases in the middle. The germline V gene has CDR1 MDHEN and CDR2 SYDVKM. The CDR3 contains 14 residues. Here the CDR3 DNA reads TGTGCCAGCAGTAGAGGGGGGGCTGGAAACACCATATATTTT. Amino acids: CASSRGGAGNTIYF.

Of note for this clone: Other DNA sequences in this specimen translate into the identical CDR3. J is TRBJ2-3 and V is TRBV9; perhaps TRBD2 as D (5 bases). The germline V gene has CDR1 SGDLS and CDR2 YYNGEE. There are 14 residues in the CDR3. V was clipped by 0 bases and J by 0 bases, with 5 bases between them. CDR3 nucleotides: TGTGCCAGCAGCGTAGCGGGGAGCACAGATACGCAGTATTTT. This codes for CASSVAGSTDTQYF.

The CDR3 sequence is CASSRGQGGSQHF. The CDR3 nucleotides read TGTGCCAGCAGTCGGGGACAGGGAGGGTCCCAGCATTTT. This chain uses TRBV12-3 or TRBV12-4 with TRBJ1-5, with 9 bases lining up with TRBD1. This CDR3 is built from 13 residues. V lost 5 bases to trimming and J lost 11 bases; unmatched junction nucleotides: 7.

This clone was counted a single time. The gene calls are TRBV9 and TRBJ2-6, with D tentatively TRBD1 (6 bases). CDR1 is SGDLS and CDR2 is YYNGEE in the germline V gene. V lost 0 bases and J lost 0, with 13 bases in between. The CDR3 sequence is 18 residues long. In DNA, the CDR3 is TGTGCCAGCAGCGTAGTTGCAGGGGCCCGCTCTGGGGCCAACGTCCTGACTTTC. Amino acids: CASSVVAGARSGANVLTF.

The chain couples TRBV28 to TRBJ1-5; possible D gene TRBD1, 5 bases. The CDR3 sequence is 14 residues long. The germline CDR1 and CDR2 sequences are MDHEN and SYDVKM. Trimming left V 11 bases short and J 5 bases short, with 19 bases between. Here the CDR3 reads CAGSSLRADQPQHF. The CDR3 DNA is TGTGCCGGCTCATCCCTCAGGGCTGATCAGCCCCAGCATTTT.

The chain joins TRBV7-6 to TRBJ2-7, with TRBD1 matching over 7 bases. Germline V gene data show CDR1 as SGHVS and CDR2 as FNYEAQ. The CDR3 is made up of 19 amino acids. Trimming took 0 bases from V and 0 from J; bases not matched to a gene: 14. The CDR3 DNA is TGTGCCAGCAGCTTAGCCTCCGTCCTCAGGACAGGATCCTCCTACGAGCAGTACTTC. Translating gives CASSLASVLRTGSSYEQYF.

The V gene is TRBV28, the J gene TRBJ1-1; a weak D match, TRBD1 (5 bases). Germline V lookup: CDR1 MDHEN, CDR2 SYDVKM. This CDR3 has 16 amino acids. V lost 4 bases and J 0 bases, leaving 15 bases between the germline ends. CDR3 amino acids: CASSSPSTGVNTEAFF. The DNA for the CDR3 is TGTGCCAGCAGTTCGCCCTCGACGGGGGTGAACACTGAAGCTTTCTTT.

V gene TRBV5-1 combines with J gene TRBJ2-7, with TRBD1 matching 8 bases. The V and J ends lost 2 bases and 5 bases, in that order; junction bases with no gene match: 9. Germline V gene sequence: CDR1 SGHRS, CDR2 YFSETQ. There are 15 residues in the CDR3. The CDR3 nucleotides read TGCGCCAGCAGCTTACCCGAACAGGGGGTCCACGAGCAGTACTTC. Residues: CASSLPEQGVHEQYF.

In its sample, this clone was seen many times. The genes are TRBV30 and TRBJ1-2, with D possibly TRBD1 on 6 matching bases. The V and J ends lost 5 bases and 2 bases respectively, with 18 bases between them. The CDR3 has 15 residues. The V gene's germline CDR1 is GTSNPN and CDR2 SVGIG (reference sequence). The CDR3 nucleotides read TGTGCCTGGGAAGCCTCCGGACAGACCAACTATGGCTACACCTTC. Translation gives CAWEASGQTNYGYTF.

The V and J genes are TRBV7-6 and TRBJ2-1; D is possibly TRBD2 (6 bases). The ends were cut back, 1 base at V and 6 bases at J, with 10 bases in the middle. Germline V gene data show CDR1 as SGHVS and CDR2 as FNYEAQ. The CDR3 is 14 residues long. CDR3 region: CASSLVAGFNEQFF. In nucleotides, the CDR3 is TGTGCCAGCAGCTTAGTGGCGGGGTTCAATGAGCAGTTCTTC. The full variable domain, its missing parts supplied by reference TRBV7-6 and TRBJ2-1, is GAGVSQSPRYKVTKRGQDVALRCDPISGHVSLYWYRQALGQGPEFLTYFNYEAQQDKSGLPNDRFSAERPEGSISTLTIQRTEQRDSAMYRCASSLVAGFNEQFFGPGTRLTVL.

The chain is built from TRBV9 and TRBJ1-3, with TRBD1 identical over 10 bases. This CDR3 is 18 amino acids long. The ends lost 0 bases at V and 3 bases at J; junction bases unmatched: 9. Looked up from germline, CDR1 is SGDLS and CDR2 is YYNGEE. DNA of the CDR3: TGTGCCAGCAGCGTAGACCTGGGGACAGGGGTATTTGGAAACACCATATATTTT. It is translated as CASSVDLGTGVFGNTIYF.

Here the CDR3 reads CASSPGDPFVDTQYF. Written as DNA, the CDR3 is TGTGCCAGCAGCCCAGGGGACCCGTTTGTAGATACGCAGTATTTT. V and J are TRBV27 and TRBJ2-3; TRBD1 is a possible D gene (6 bases). Germline V gene data show CDR1 as MNHEY and CDR2 as SMNVEV (reference sequence). The CDR3 runs 15 residues. The V end lost 6 bases, the J end lost 5 bases, and 18 bases lay between the germline ends.

This clone was seen a handful of times. V gene TRBV27 combines with J gene TRBJ2-5; TRBD2 agrees at 7 bases. V lost 5 bases, J lost 5 bases, and 17 bases stayed unmatched. CDR3 size: 17 residues. CDR1 and CDR2 (germline): MNHEY, SMNVEV (reference sequence). The CDR3 nucleotides are TGTGCCAGCAGTCGTGGGGTCGGAAGGGAGGGCCAGGAGACCCAGTACTTC. Translated, it gives CASSRGVGREGQETQYF.

The V and J genes are TRBV5-6 and TRBJ1-1; 7 nucleotides line up with TRBD1. V gave up 2 bases and J gave up 8 bases; unmatched junction bases: 12. CDR1 is SGHDT, CDR2 YYEEEE, per germline. The length of the CDR3 is 15 residues. As DNA, the CDR3 is TGTGCCAGCAGCTTACAGGGGAGGAAAATTGCCGAAGCTTTCTTT. Protein: CASSLQGRKIAEAFF.

The chain joins TRBV9 to TRBJ2-2; 10 bases map to TRBD1. The CDR3 totals 16 residues. With 1 base clipped from V and 7 bases from J, the junction kept 7 bases outside the gene matches. Per the germline V gene, CDR1 is SGDLS and CDR2 is YYNGEE. DNA for the CDR3: TGTGCCAGCAGCGTAAGGGGACAGGGGCCTTTCGGGGAGCTGTTTTTT. It specifies CASSVRGQGPFGELFF.

This clone was counted a single time. The V call is TRBV4-3, the J call TRBJ1-6; weak D call: TRBD1 (6 bases). CDR3 size: 16 residues. V lost 6 bases and J 7 bases, leaving 19 bases between the germline ends. Per the germline V gene, CDR1 is LGHNA and CDR2 is YSLEER. CDR3 in DNA: TGCGCCAGCAGTCCCCTCCCGGGGGGCGGCAATTCACCCCTCCACTTT. Translated: CASSPLPGGGNSPLHF.

This clone has only one observation. The genes are TRBV2 and TRBJ2-5, with D possibly being TRBD1 (6 bases). Trimming took off 6 bases at V and 5 bases at J, with 13 bases between the two ends. This CDR3 is 13 amino acids long. The V gene's germline CDR1 is SNHLY and CDR2 FYNNEI. The CDR3 region is CASRAQGMETQYF. DNA for the CDR3: TGTGCCAGCAGGGCGCAGGGGATGGAGACCCAGTACTTC.

The J gene is TRBJ2-1, the V gene TRBV4-3, with unresolved D. This CDR3 has 15 residues. V was shortened by 0 bases and J by 0 bases, with 6 bases between the two germline ends. Germline loops: CDR1 LGHNA, CDR2 YSLEER. The CDR3 is CASSQDYYSYNEQFF. The CDR3 DNA reads TGCGCCAGCAGCCAAGATTACTACTCCTACAATGAGCAGTTCTTC.

The rearrangement uses TRBV7-9 and TRBJ2-7; D gene ambiguous. The CDR3 length is 13 residues. Trimming stripped 3 bases from V and 4 bases from J, with 10 bases between. Germline-derived CDR1 and CDR2 are SEHNR and FQNEAQ (reference sequence). The CDR3 reads CASSLASQYEQYF. For the CDR3, the DNA is TGTGCCAGCAGCTTGGCTTCCCAGTACGAGCAGTACTTC.

The chain combines TRBV9 with TRBJ1-5; the D is unclear. The CDR3 loop spans 13 amino acids. The V gene's germline CDR1 is SGDLS and CDR2 YYNGEE. Trimming removed 0 bases at V and 8 bases at J, with 9 bases between. The CDR3 DNA sequence: TGTGCCAGCAGCGTAGGGAGGGAGGAGCCCCAGCATTTT. Its translation: CASSVGREEPQHF.